The entry below gives a single TCR beta chain sequence along with its context. Researchers amplified the TCR beta CDR3 regions from RNA transcripts. HTBI primers were used for first-round RT-PCR of the TCR CDR3. Each CDR3 protein is one row after TCRdb ran MiXCR on the multiplex PCR reads. The sample includes hundreds of thousands of distinct CDR3 sequences, roughly 14% of them seen just once. These data come from a study of T cells in Graves' hyperthyroidism and ophthalmopathy. CDR1 is SGHDT, CDR2 YYEEEE, per germline. The J segment lost 2 bases and the V segment lost 4 bases, leaving 9 bases of the junction unmatched. The CDR3 loop spans 16 amino acids.

The clonotype comes from a young woman with Graves' hyperthyroidism. This sequence joins TRBV5-6 and TRBJ2-7; 10 positions match TRBD1. The specimen was blood. The DNA of the CDR3 is TGTGCCAGCAGCCTGACCGGGACAGGGGTTCCCTACGAGCAGTACTTC. This codes for CASSLTGTGVPYEQYF.